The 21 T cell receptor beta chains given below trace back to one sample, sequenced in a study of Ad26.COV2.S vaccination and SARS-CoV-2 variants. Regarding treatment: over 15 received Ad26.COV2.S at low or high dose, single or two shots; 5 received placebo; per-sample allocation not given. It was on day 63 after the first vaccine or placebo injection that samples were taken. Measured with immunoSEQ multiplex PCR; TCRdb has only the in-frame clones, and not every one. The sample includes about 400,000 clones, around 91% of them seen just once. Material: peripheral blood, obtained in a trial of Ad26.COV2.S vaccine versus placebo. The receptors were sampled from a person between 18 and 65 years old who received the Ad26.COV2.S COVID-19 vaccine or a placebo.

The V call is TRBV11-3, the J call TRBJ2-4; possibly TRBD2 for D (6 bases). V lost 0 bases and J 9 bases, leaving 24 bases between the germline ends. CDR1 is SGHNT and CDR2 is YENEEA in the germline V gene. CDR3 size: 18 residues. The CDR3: CASSLDGAGINRGGIQYF. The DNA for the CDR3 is TGTGCCAGCAGCTTAGATGGGGCGGGAATCAACCGGGGAGGCATTCAGTACTTC.

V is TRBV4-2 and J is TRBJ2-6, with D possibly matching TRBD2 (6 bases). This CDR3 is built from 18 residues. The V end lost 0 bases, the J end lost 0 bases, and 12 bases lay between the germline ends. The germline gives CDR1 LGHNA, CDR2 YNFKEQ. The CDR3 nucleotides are TGTGCCAGCAGCCAAGATGCCCCCGGGGGCTCTGGGGCCAACGTCCTGACTTTC. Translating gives CASSQDAPGGSGANVLTF.

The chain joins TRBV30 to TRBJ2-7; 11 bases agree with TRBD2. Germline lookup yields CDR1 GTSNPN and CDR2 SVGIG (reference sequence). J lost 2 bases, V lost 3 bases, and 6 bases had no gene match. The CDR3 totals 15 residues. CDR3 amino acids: CAWSYGLAGTYEQYF. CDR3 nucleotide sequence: TGTGCCTGGAGCTACGGACTAGCGGGTACCTACGAGCAGTACTTC.

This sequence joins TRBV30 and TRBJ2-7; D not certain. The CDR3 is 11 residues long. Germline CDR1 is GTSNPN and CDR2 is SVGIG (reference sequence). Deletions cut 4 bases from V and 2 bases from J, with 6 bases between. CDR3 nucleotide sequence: TGTGCCTGGATGGACGCCTACGAGCAGTACTTC. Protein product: CAWMDAYEQYF.

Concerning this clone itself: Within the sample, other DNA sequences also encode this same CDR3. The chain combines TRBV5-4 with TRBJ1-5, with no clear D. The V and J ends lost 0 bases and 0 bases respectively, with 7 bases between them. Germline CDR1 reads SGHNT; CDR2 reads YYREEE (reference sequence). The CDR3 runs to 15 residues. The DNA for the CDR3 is TGTGCCAGCAGCTTGGGAGGGAATAGCAATCAGCCCCAGCATTTT. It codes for CASSLGGNSNQPQHF.

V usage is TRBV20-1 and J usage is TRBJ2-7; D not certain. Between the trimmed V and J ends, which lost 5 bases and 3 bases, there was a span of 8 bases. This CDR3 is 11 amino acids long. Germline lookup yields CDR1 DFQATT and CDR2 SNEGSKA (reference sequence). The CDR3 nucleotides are TGCAGTGCTGCCGGTGACTACGAGCAGTACTTC. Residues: CSAAGDYEQYF.

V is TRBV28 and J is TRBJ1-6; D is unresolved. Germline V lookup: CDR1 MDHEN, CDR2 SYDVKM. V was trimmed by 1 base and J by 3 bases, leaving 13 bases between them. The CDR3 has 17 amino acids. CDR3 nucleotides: TGTGCCAGCAGTTTATTCTCCGCCGTCAACTATAATTCACCCCTCCACTTT. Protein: CASSLFSAVNYNSPLHF.

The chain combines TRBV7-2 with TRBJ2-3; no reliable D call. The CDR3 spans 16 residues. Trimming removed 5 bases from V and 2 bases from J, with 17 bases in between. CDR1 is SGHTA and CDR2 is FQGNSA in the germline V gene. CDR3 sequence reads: CASSPTAVAATDTQYF. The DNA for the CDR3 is TGTGCCAGCAGCCCCACGGCTGTGGCGGCCACAGATACGCAGTATTTT.

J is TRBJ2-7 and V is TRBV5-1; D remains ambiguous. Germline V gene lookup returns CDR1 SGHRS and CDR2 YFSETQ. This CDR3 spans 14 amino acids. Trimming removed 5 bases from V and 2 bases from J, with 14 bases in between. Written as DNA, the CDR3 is TGCGCCAGCAGGTTCAATGCCTTAGCCTACGAGCAGTACTTC. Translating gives CASRFNALAYEQYF.

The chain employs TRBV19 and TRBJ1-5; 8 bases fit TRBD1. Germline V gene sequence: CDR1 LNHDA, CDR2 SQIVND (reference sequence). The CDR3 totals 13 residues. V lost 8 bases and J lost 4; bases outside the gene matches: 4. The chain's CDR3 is CASQDRANQPQHF. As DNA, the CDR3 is TGTGCCAGTCAGGACAGGGCAAATCAGCCCCAGCATTTT.

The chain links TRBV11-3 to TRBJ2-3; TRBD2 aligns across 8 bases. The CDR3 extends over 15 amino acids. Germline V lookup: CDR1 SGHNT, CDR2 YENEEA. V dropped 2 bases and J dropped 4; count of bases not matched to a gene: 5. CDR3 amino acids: CASSLRLAGADTQYF. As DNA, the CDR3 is TGTGCCAGCAGCTTAAGGCTAGCGGGCGCAGATACGCAGTATTTT. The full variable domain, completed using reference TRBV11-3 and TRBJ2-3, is EAGVVQSPRYKIIEKKQPVAFWCNPISGHNTLYWYLQNLGQGPELLIRYENEEAVDDSQLPKDRFSAERLKGVDSTLKIQPAELGDSAVYLCASSLRLAGADTQYFGPGTRLTVL.

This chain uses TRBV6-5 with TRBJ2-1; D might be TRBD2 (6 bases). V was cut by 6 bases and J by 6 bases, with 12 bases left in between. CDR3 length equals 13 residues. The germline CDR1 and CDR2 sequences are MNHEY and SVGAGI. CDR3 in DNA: TGTGCCAGCAGGGGGACTGGGGGCAATGAGCAGTTCTTC. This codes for CASRGTGGNEQFF.

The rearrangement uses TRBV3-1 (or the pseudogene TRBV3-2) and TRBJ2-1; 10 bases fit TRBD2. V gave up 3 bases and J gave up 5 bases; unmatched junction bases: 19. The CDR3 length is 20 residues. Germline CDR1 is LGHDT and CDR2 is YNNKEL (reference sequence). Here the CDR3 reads CASSHRGWGAGGTLDNEQFF. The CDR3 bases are TGTGCCAGCAGCCACAGGGGATGGGGAGCGGGAGGGACCCTCGACAATGAGCAGTTCTTC.

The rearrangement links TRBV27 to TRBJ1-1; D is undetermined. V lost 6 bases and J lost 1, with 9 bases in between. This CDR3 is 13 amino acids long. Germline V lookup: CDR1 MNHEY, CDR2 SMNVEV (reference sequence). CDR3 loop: CASRLGANTEAFF. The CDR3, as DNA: TGTGCCAGCAGGCTGGGTGCGAACACTGAAGCTTTCTTT.

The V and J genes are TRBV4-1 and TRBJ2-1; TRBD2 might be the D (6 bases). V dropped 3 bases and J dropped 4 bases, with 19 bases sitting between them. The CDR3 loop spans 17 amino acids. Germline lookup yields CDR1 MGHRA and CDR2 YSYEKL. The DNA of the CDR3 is TGCGCCAGCAGCCATGAGGGAGGATTAGCGGCTTACAATGAGCAGTTCTTC. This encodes CASSHEGGLAAYNEQFF.

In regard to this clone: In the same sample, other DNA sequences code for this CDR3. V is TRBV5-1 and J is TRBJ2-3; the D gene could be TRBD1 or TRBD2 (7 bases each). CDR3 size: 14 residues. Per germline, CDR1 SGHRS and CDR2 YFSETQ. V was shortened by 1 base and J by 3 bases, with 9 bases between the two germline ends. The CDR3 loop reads CASSLQGGTDTQYF. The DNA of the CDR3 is TGCGCCAGCAGCTTGCAGGGGGGGACAGATACGCAGTATTTT.

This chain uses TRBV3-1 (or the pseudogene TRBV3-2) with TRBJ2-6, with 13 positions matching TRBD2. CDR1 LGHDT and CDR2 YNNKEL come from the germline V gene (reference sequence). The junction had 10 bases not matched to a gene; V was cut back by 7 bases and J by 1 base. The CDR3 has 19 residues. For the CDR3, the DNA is TGTGCCAGCAACAACAGGGGACTAGCGGGACGGTCTGGGGCCAACGTCCTGACTTTC. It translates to CASNNRGLAGRSGANVLTF.

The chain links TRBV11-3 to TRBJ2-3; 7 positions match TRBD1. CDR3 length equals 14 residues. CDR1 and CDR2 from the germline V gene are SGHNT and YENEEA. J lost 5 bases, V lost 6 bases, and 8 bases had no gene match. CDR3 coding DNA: TGTGCCAGCAGTCTCCGACAGGGCATAGATACGCAGTATTTT. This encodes CASSLRQGIDTQYF.

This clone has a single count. CDR3 nucleotide sequence: TGCGCCAGCAGCTTGGTAGGTCATTCTAGCACAGATACGCAGTATTTT. Amino acid sequence: CASSLVGHSSTDTQYF. This chain links TRBV5-1 with TRBJ2-3, with D unclear. The CDR3 loop spans 16 amino acids. Trimming took 0 bases from V and 0 from J, leaving 11 bases between them. Germline assignment: CDR1 SGHRS and CDR2 YFSETQ.

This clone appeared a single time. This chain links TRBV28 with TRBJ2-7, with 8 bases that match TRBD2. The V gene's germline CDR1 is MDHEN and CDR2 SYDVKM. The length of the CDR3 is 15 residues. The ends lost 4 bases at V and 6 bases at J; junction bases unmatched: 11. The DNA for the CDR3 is TGTGCCAGCAGTTCGGCCAAGCGGGAGCTAAGCGAGCAGTACTTC. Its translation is CASSSAKRELSEQYF.

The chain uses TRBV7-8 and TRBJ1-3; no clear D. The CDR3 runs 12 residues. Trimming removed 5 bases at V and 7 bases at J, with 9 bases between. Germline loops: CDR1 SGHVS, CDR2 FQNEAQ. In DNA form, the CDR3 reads TGTGCCAGCAGCCCCAGGATCAACACCATATATTTT. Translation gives CASSPRINTIYF.